The 17 T cell receptor beta chains reported below all come from one sample, sequenced in a study of T-cell reconstitution after alpha-beta-depleted transplantation in children. Unique molecular identifiers were incorporated into the prepared TCRbeta library. A single record per CDR3 protein comes from TCRdb applying MiXCR to the PCR reads. The repertoire holds hundreds of thousands of distinct CDR3 sequences, with 13% as singletons. Specimen: PBMCs, collected before TCRalphabeta/CD19-depleted stem cell transplant. The receptors originated from a girl aged 2 to 9 with congenital amegakaryocytic thrombocytopenia, due to receive a stem cell transplant.

With regard to this clonotype: A junction boundary mismatches the germline segment, possibly from a read error. The chain links TRBV27 to TRBJ2-2; D possibly corresponds to TRBD1 (7 bases). Germline CDR1 is MNHEY and CDR2 is SMNVEV (reference sequence). The CDR3 loop spans 12 amino acids. The CDR3 sequence: CASSFSAGGLFF. CDR3 DNA sequence: TGTGCCAGCAGTTTCTCGGCAGGGGGACTGTTTTTC.

This clonotype was observed at least ten times. This sequence joins TRBV20-1 and TRBJ2-7; D is perhaps TRBD2 (5 bases). Germline values: CDR1 DFQATT, CDR2 SNEGSKA (reference sequence). The CDR3 sequence is 15 residues long. The germline V and J ends were trimmed by 1 base and 2 bases, with 15 bases remaining between them. For the CDR3, the DNA is TGCAGTGCTAGAGGGGCTAGCCAAAACCCCTACGAGCAGTACTTC. Residues: CSARGASQNPYEQYF.

In its sample, this clonotype was seen many times. The chain employs TRBV20-1 and TRBJ2-7; a weak D match, TRBD2 (6 bases). The CDR3 runs 16 residues. Trimming left V 4 bases short and J 0 bases short, with 19 bases between. The germline CDR1 and CDR2 sequences are DFQATT and SNEGSKA (reference sequence). This CDR3 reads CSATGVWQGLSYEQYF. The CDR3 DNA reads TGCAGTGCTACCGGGGTTTGGCAGGGACTCTCCTACGAGCAGTACTTC.

V gene TRBV20-1 combines with J gene TRBJ2-4, with TRBD1 matching over 8 bases. J lost 6 bases, V lost 4 bases, and 11 bases had no gene match. In germline, CDR1 is DFQATT, CDR2 SNEGSKA (reference sequence). This CDR3 is 15 amino acids long. CDR3 sequence (DNA): TGCAGTGCTACGAAAGGACAGGGACCATTAAACATTCAGTACTTC. Protein: CSATKGQGPLNIQYF.

Worth noting for this clonotype: A much larger clone differs from this one at a single base, so this may be a read error. This chain links TRBV10-3 with TRBJ2-1; D unresolved. Germline V gene sequence: CDR1 ENHRY, CDR2 SYGVKD. This CDR3 is built from 13 residues. V lost 10 bases to trimming and J lost 3 bases, with 13 bases between them. The CDR3 sequence is CATLSSDYNEQFF. The CDR3 region has the DNA TGTGCCACCCTGTCCAGCGACTACAATGAGCAGTTCTTC.

The chain carries TRBV7-9 and TRBJ2-2, with 9 bases that match TRBD1. CDR3 length equals 15 residues. V was pared by 5 bases and J by 4 bases, with 5 bases of the junction left unmatched. Germline CDR1 SEHNR, CDR2 FQNEAQ (reference sequence). The CDR3 coding sequence is TGTGCCAGCAGCCACAGGGGGCAAGGCACCGGGGAGCTGTTTTTT. Its protein product is CASSHRGQGTGELFF.

The chain couples TRBV5-1 to TRBJ2-1; TRBD2 might be the D (5 bases). V was cut by 3 bases and J by 5 bases, with 15 bases left in between. The CDR3 consists of 15 residues. The germline V gene has CDR1 SGHRS and CDR2 YFSETQ. CDR3 in amino acids: CASSSSGLGNNEQFF. CDR3 nucleotides: TGCGCCAGCAGCTCGAGCGGACTTGGAAACAATGAGCAGTTCTTC.

This chain uses TRBV27 with TRBJ2-1; tentatively, D is TRBD1 (5 bases). Germline values: CDR1 MNHEY, CDR2 SMNVEV (reference sequence). Trimming removed 4 bases from V and 7 bases from J, with 11 bases in between. The CDR3 contains 13 residues. The CDR3 DNA sequence: TGTGCCAGCAGTTGGGCCCAGGGTAATGAGCAGTTCTTC. It codes for CASSWAQGNEQFF.

There are a few counts of this clonotype. The chain carries TRBV5-1 and TRBJ2-3; unclear D gene. This CDR3 has 17 residues. V gave up 1 base and J gave up 0 bases, with 15 bases separating them. CDR1 and CDR2 from the germline V gene are SGHRS and YFSETQ. Here the CDR3 DNA reads TGCGCCAGCAGCTTGCGTTATTTACTGACTAGCACAGATACGCAGTATTTT. This codes for CASSLRYLLTSTDTQYF.

Of note for this clonotype: This may be a read error: a much more frequent sequence differs by one nucleotide. The chain joins TRBV5-1 to TRBJ2-2; D is unclear. Germline lookup yields CDR1 SGHRS and CDR2 YFSETQ. The CDR3 extends over 15 amino acids. The CDR3 region is CAGSLVGPNTGELFF. The CDR3 DNA reads TGCGCCGGCAGCTTGGTCGGGCCTAACACCGGGGAGCTGTTTTTT.

This clonotype was detected many times. V usage is TRBV20-1 and J usage is TRBJ2-7; D call uncertain. The V and J ends lost 2 bases and 1 base respectively, with 15 bases between them. Germline values: CDR1 DFQATT, CDR2 SNEGSKA (reference sequence). The CDR3 loop spans 15 amino acids. The CDR3 sequence is CSARIPGPPSYEQYF. CDR3 bases: TGCAGTGCTAGAATTCCAGGTCCGCCGTCCTACGAGCAGTACTTC.

V and J are TRBV27 and TRBJ2-7; D remains unclear. Germline values: CDR1 MNHEY, CDR2 SMNVEV (reference sequence). Trimming took off 8 bases at V and 2 bases at J, with 16 bases between the two ends. The CDR3 is made up of 14 amino acids. The CDR3 spells CASGTLPGAYEQYF. As DNA, the CDR3 is TGTGCCAGCGGCACATTGCCAGGCGCCTACGAGCAGTACTTC.

In this sample, this clonotype turned up many times. The chain couples TRBV29-1 to TRBJ2-5, with D hard to call. Germline CDR1 reads SQVTM; CDR2 reads ANQGSEA. V gave up 4 bases and J gave up 2 bases, with 8 bases separating them. The CDR3 is made up of 12 amino acids. In DNA, the CDR3 is TGCAGCGTTGGGCCAGGACAAGAGACCCAGTACTTC. Protein: CSVGPGQETQYF.

The table lists this clonotype with a few counts. V gene TRBV20-1 combines with J gene TRBJ1-5; 8 nucleotides match TRBD1. CDR3 length equals 15 residues. Trimming at V came to 6 bases and at J to 4 bases, leaving 11 bases not matched to a gene. The germline V gene encodes CDR1 DFQATT and CDR2 SNEGSKA (reference sequence). The CDR3 DNA reads TGCAGTGCCCGCGACCCAGACAGGGGAAATCAGCCCCAGCATTTT. Translating gives CSARDPDRGNQPQHF.

This clonotype showed up many times. This chain joins TRBV20-1 and TRBJ2-5; D perhaps matches TRBD2 (6 bases). This CDR3 is 15 amino acids long. V gave up 5 bases and J gave up 2 bases, with 18 bases separating them. Per germline, CDR1 DFQATT and CDR2 SNEGSKA (reference sequence). This CDR3 is CSASSWAGIQETQYF. DNA for the CDR3: TGCAGTGCTTCCTCTTGGGCGGGGATACAAGAGACCCAGTACTTC.

The gene calls are TRBV6-6 and TRBJ1-2; possible D gene TRBD1, 5 bases. The CDR3 runs to 13 residues. The V end was cut by 8 bases, the J end by 4 bases, with 14 bases between. Germline V lookup: CDR1 MNHNY, CDR2 SVGAGI (reference sequence). CDR3 coding DNA: TGTGCCAGCGGCGCAGGGAACATCTATGGCTACACCTTC. As protein: CASGAGNIYGYTF.

The rearrangement links TRBV20-1 to TRBJ2-1; no firm D call. The CDR3 extends over 14 amino acids. With 2 bases removed from V and 0 bases from J, the gap between germline ends came to 8 bases. Germline assignment: CDR1 DFQATT and CDR2 SNEGSKA (reference sequence). The CDR3 spells CSARPRTSYNEQFF. CDR3 coding DNA: TGCAGTGCTAGACCCCGGACCTCCTACAATGAGCAGTTCTTC.